The 13 T cell receptor beta chains below all came from one sample that was sequenced in a study of shared clonotypes between healthy human individuals. Terminally differentiated effector memory CD45RA+ cells were excluded from the naive CD8 cells, which were CD45RO-negative and positively selected for CCR7. Here immunoSEQ multiplex PCR was the method, and the copy in TCRdb shows in-frame clones only, minus some. The sample comprises about 2.2 million clones, 93% of which are singletons, and more than 1.5% rests with the top ten. The specimen sequenced was naive CD8+ T cells from PBMCs. These receptors were obtained from a man aged 18 to 35 in good health. Some clones in this sample may be carry-over from other donors' samples.

The rearrangement joins TRBV4-1 to TRBJ2-4; D is unresolved. The germline V and J ends were trimmed by 0 bases and 8 bases, with 8 bases remaining between them. The germline CDR1 and CDR2 sequences are MGHRA and YSYEKL. The CDR3 totals 13 residues. The CDR3 DNA reads TGCGCCAGCAGCCAAGACTCCGAGGACATTCAGTACTTC. Residues: CASSQDSEDIQYF.

The chain has TRBV2 and TRBJ2-5, with 9 bases matching TRBD2. CDR1 and CDR2 (germline): SNHLY, FYNNEI. J gave up 1 base and V 11 bases, and 8 bases lay outside the gene matches. The CDR3 is 14 amino acids. This CDR3 reads CAHPTSGSQETQYF. In DNA, the CDR3 is TGTGCCCACCCGACTAGCGGCTCCCAAGAGACCCAGTACTTC. The full variable domain, rest sourced from reference TRBV2 and TRBJ2-5, is EPEVTQTPSHQVTQMGQEVILRCVPISNHLYFYWYRQILGQKVEFLVSFYNNEISEKSEIFDDQFSVERPDGSNFTLKIRSTKLEDSAMYFCAHPTSGSQETQYFGPGTRLLVL.

The rearrangement uses TRBV7-2 and TRBJ2-5; D unresolved. With 6 bases removed from V and 0 bases from J, the gap between germline ends came to 14 bases. The CDR3 is 15 residues long. Germline V lookup: CDR1 SGHTA, CDR2 FQGNSA. The CDR3 reads CASRTGPRYQETQYF. In DNA, the CDR3 is TGTGCCAGCAGAACCGGGCCCCGGTACCAAGAGACCCAGTACTTC.

The chain has TRBV27 and TRBJ2-3, with 7 bases that match TRBD1. The CDR3 sequence is 17 residues long. Losses at the gene ends were 0 bases for V and 2 bases for J; bases not matched to a gene: 8. Germline V gene sequence: CDR1 MNHEY, CDR2 SMNVEV (reference sequence). This CDR3 is CASSLSMGDSFTDTQYF. The CDR3 DNA follows: TGTGCCAGCAGTTTATCGATGGGGGACAGCTTCACAGATACGCAGTATTTT.

Comment on this clone: This same CDR3 is encoded by further DNA sequences in the sample. The gene calls are TRBV27 and TRBJ2-7; 10 bases line up with TRBD2. The germline CDR1 and CDR2 sequences are MNHEY and SMNVEV (reference sequence). This CDR3 is 15 amino acids long. With 5 bases clipped from V and 0 bases from J, the junction kept 4 bases outside the gene matches. The CDR3 nucleotides read TGTGCCAGCAGTCCACTAGCGGGGAGCTCCTACGAGCAGTACTTC. It codes for CASSPLAGSSYEQYF.

This chain links TRBV7-9 with TRBJ2-1, with D perhaps matching TRBD1 or TRBD2 (7 bases each). Trimming removed 2 bases at V and 5 bases at J, with 19 bases between. CDR3 length equals 17 residues. Germline assignment: CDR1 SEHNR and CDR2 FQNEAQ (reference sequence). DNA for the CDR3: TGTGCCAGCAGCTTAATGGAGAGACAGGGAGGGGACAATGAGCAGTTCTTC. It translates to CASSLMERQGGDNEQFF.

This chain links TRBV6-5 with TRBJ2-1; 7 positions match TRBD2. Germline V gives CDR1 MNHEY, CDR2 SVGAGI. Trimming removed 5 bases from V and 2 bases from J; junction bases left unmatched: 3. CDR3 length equals 14 residues. The CDR3: CASSAGLAYNEQFF. The CDR3 nucleotides read TGTGCCAGCAGTGCCGGACTAGCCTACAATGAGCAGTTCTTC.

V is TRBV6-1 and J is TRBJ2-2; a weak D match, TRBD2 (5 bases). The germline gives CDR1 MNHNS, CDR2 SASEGT. This CDR3 is 12 amino acids long. Trimming shortened V by 7 bases and J by 6 bases, and 9 bases separated the two germline ends. The CDR3 sequence: CASKEAPGELFF. The CDR3 bases are TGTGCCAGCAAGGAGGCGCCCGGGGAGCTGTTTTTT.

CDR3 sequence reads: CASSLVGGSPYEQYF. The CDR3 nucleotides are TGTGCCAGCAGCTTGGTGGGGGGCTCTCCCTACGAGCAGTACTTC. The chain has TRBV5-4 and TRBJ2-7; D possibly matches TRBD1 or TRBD2 (6 bases each). The CDR3 runs 15 residues. Germline loops: CDR1 SGHNT, CDR2 YYREEE (reference sequence). Trimming removed 0 bases at V and 2 bases at J, with 12 bases between.

The rearrangement links TRBV19 to TRBJ1-2; 7 bases fit TRBD1. The V segment lost 6 bases and the J segment 4 bases; nucleotides outside the gene matches: 5. The CDR3 consists of 13 residues. Germline assignment: CDR1 LNHDA and CDR2 SQIVND (reference sequence). The CDR3 DNA reads as TGTGCCAGTAGACCCAGGGGGGCCTATGGCTACACCTTC. Translating it yields CASRPRGAYGYTF. The complete variable domain, with remaining parts taken from reference TRBV19 and TRBJ1-2, reads DGGITQSPKYLFRKEGQNVTLSCEQNLNHDAMYWYRQDPGQGLRLIYYSQIVNDFQKGDIAEGYSVSREKKESFPLTVTSAQKNPTAFYLCASRPRGAYGYTFGSGTRLTVV.

CDR3 amino acids: CASRAPGTAYGYTF. The CDR3 bases are TGTGCCAGCAGGGCCCCTGGGACAGCCTATGGCTACACCTTC. The chain links TRBV6-1 to TRBJ1-2; 7 nucleotides align to TRBD1. V lost 6 bases and J lost 4; bases outside the gene matches: 8. CDR3 length equals 14 residues. Germline assignment: CDR1 MNHNS and CDR2 SASEGT.

V usage is TRBV2 and J usage is TRBJ2-5, with D unresolved. There are 17 residues in the CDR3. Looked up from germline, CDR1 is SNHLY and CDR2 is FYNNEI. V lost 3 bases and J lost 5, with 22 bases in between. CDR3 sequence (DNA): TGTGCCAGCAGTGAGCCAACAAACCCCGGGTATCGGGAGACCCAGTACTTC. This encodes CASSEPTNPGYRETQYF.

This chain links TRBV11-2 with TRBJ1-3; a possible D gene is TRBD1 (5 bases). Trimming left V 5 bases short and J 0 bases short, with 8 bases between. The CDR3 totals 14 residues. Germline V gene data show CDR1 as SGHAT and CDR2 as FQNNGV. The CDR3 sequence is CASSRRGSGNTIYF. For the CDR3, the DNA is TGTGCCAGCAGCCGTAGGGGCTCTGGAAACACCATATATTTT. Full variable domain (outside the CDR3, taken from reference TRBV11-2 and TRBJ1-3): EAGVAQSPRYKIIEKRQSVAFWCNPISGHATLYWYQQILGQGPKLLIQFQNNGVVDDSQLPKDRFSAERLKGVDSTLKIQPAKLEDSAVYLCASSRRGSGNTIYFGEGSWLTVV.